This T cell receptor (beta chain) was sequenced during a study of cytomegalovirus exposure and HLA in healthy donors. Study-wide points: When the data were analyzed later, several of the most significant clusters appeared to be linked to common viral pathogens. It has been reported that TCR beta sequences accurately predicted the HLA-A and HLA-B alleles of most subjects. A few V segments could not be told apart, such as TRBV6-2 and TRBV6-3, and were left out.

Both 60 Vbeta primers and 13 Jbeta primers went into the PCR. TCRdb keeps only in-frame clones here, not all; method: immunoSEQ multiplex PCR. The sample holds about 110,000 clones, around 77% seen once. Germline CDR1 and CDR2: LNHDA and SQIVND (reference sequence). The CDR3 extends over 16 amino acids. J lost 4 bases, V lost 11 bases, and 13 bases had no gene match. In the case of this clone: Its target is not known.

The sample was PBMCs. This sequence originates from a woman aged 25 to 45 in good health and CMV-seropositive. The chain carries TRBV19 and TRBJ1-5, with 11 bases that match TRBD1. The CDR3 sequence is CACEDRGQFVNQPQHF. CDR3 in DNA: TGTGCCTGTGAGGACAGGGGGCAGTTCGTGAATCAGCCCCAGCATTTT.